The 12 T cell receptor beta chains reported below all come from one sample, sequenced in a study of CXCR3-negative and CXCR3-positive naive CD8 T cells. Study-level points and caveats: CXCR3-negative naive cells had less hydrophobic TRB CDR3s than did CXCR3-positive naive cells.

Their target antigens are unknown. The method, 5' RACE with UMI labels, was used to prepare the TRB cDNA libraries. Reprocessing the 5' RACE reads, TCRdb reports a single entry for every CDR3 protein and omits DNA. This repertoire comprises some 130,000 distinct CDR3 sequences; its ten largest clones make up 0.5% to 0.6%. The sequenced material came from naive CXCR3+ CD8+ T cells from blood. This sample's subset: CD45RO-CCR7+CD27+CD95- naive CD8+ T cells expressing CXCR3 (TNR3+). Receptors originate from a human donor in good health. Some clones in this sample may be carry-over from other donors' samples.

The chain recombines TRBV27 with TRBJ2-5; TCRdb returns TRBD2, unconfirmable since there is no DNA. The CDR3 consists of 15 residues. Germline V CDR1 and CDR2: MNHEY, SMNVEV (reference sequence). The CDR3: CASRAVRALEETQYF.

This chain joins TRBV29-1 and TRBJ1-2; TCRdb calls TRBD1, which cannot be checked without DNA. The CDR3 extends over 12 amino acids. Germline CDR1 is SQVTM and CDR2 is ANQGSEA. The CDR3: CSVPDRGLGYTF.

The chain joins TRBV29-1 to TRBJ2-6; there is no DNA to check the TCRdb D call of TRBD1. Per the germline V gene, CDR1 is SQVTM and CDR2 is ANQGSEA. The CDR3 has 18 amino acids. CDR3 region: CSVEVGGFGFSGANVLTF.

The chain links TRBV7-2 to TRBJ2-7; with no DNA, the TCRdb D assignment of TRBD1 cannot be verified. CDR3 length: 15 amino acids. The germline CDR1 and CDR2 sequences are SGHTA and FQGNSA. The CDR3 reads CASSFFHGQSYEQYF.

V gene TRBV7-3 combines with J gene TRBJ2-1; TCRdb names TRBD2, which stays unverified in the absence of DNA. Germline assignment: CDR1 SGHTA and CDR2 FQGTGA. This CDR3 region has 14 residues. The CDR3 reads CASSLGLARNEQFF.

The V gene is TRBV11-2, the J gene TRBJ2-7; TCRdb's D gene call, TRBD1, goes unchecked for lack of DNA. CDR1 and CDR2 from the germline V gene are SGHAT and FQNNGV. This CDR3 contains 14 residues. This chain's CDR3 is CASSPGFSPYEQYF.

The CDR3 loop reads CASSRDAGPTYEQYF. The chain combines TRBV11-2 with TRBJ2-7. Germline assignment: CDR1 SGHAT and CDR2 FQNNGV. The CDR3 sequence is 15 residues long.

This chain connects TRBV27 to TRBJ2-2; TCRdb's D call of TRBD1 is untestable without DNA. The germline V gene encodes CDR1 MNHEY and CDR2 SMNVEV (reference sequence). The CDR3 is 15 residues long. This CDR3 reads CASKIGTGSTGELFF.

The gene calls are TRBV28 and TRBJ1-1. CDR3 length equals 14 residues. Germline V gene lookup returns CDR1 MDHEN and CDR2 SYDVKM. The CDR3 sequence is CASSLSGGRTEAFF.

The chain couples TRBV7-9 to TRBJ2-3; lacking DNA, the TRBD1 call made by TCRdb goes unchecked. The germline V gene encodes CDR1 SEHNR and CDR2 FQNEAQ (reference sequence). The CDR3 extends over 14 amino acids. The CDR3 loop is CASSSPGAPDTQYF.

The CDR3 here is CASSQAAAGSYNEQFF. The V gene is TRBV7-9, the J gene TRBJ2-1; the D gene TCRdb calls, TRBD2, cannot be checked with no DNA. The V gene's germline CDR1 is SEHNR and CDR2 FQNEAQ (reference sequence). The CDR3 loop spans 16 amino acids. The full variable domain, rest sourced from reference TRBV7-9 and TRBJ2-1, is DTGVSQNPRHKITKRGQNVTFRCDPISEHNRLYWYRQTLGQGPEFLTYFQNEAQLEKSRLLSDRFSAERPKGSFSTLEIQRTEQGDSAMYLCASSQAAAGSYNEQFFGPGTRLTVL.

The chain has TRBV14 and TRBJ2-2; no DNA is available, so the TRBD2 call from TCRdb remains unchecked. Germline lookup yields CDR1 SGHDN and CDR2 FVKESK. The CDR3 has 15 residues. CDR3 sequence: CASSAGLASTGELFF.